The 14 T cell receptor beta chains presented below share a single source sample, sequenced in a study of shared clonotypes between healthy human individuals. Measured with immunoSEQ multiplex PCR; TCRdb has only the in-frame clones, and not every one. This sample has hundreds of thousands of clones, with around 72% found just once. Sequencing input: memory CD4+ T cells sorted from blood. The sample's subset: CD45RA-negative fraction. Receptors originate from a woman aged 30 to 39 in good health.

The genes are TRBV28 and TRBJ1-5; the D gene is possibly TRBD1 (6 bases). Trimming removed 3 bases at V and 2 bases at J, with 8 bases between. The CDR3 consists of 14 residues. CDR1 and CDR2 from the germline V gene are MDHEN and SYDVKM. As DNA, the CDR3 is TGTGCCAGCAGTTTTTACAGGGGCAATCAGCCCCAGCATTTT. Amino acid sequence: CASSFYRGNQPQHF.

The CDR3 DNA follows: TGTGCCAGCAGCCAAGTAGGGTTCCGATCCGAGCAGTACTTC. Translation: CASSQVGFRSEQYF. The chain joins TRBV14 to TRBJ2-7, with D unclear. From germline, CDR1 is SGHDN and CDR2 FVKESK. This CDR3 is 14 amino acids long. V lost 1 base and J lost 6, with 13 bases in between.

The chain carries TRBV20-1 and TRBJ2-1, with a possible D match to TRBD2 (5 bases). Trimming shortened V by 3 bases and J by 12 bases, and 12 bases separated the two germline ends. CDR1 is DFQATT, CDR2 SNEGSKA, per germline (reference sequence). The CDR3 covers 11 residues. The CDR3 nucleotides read TGCAGTGCTAGTCCCGGCCGGGGGCAGTTCTTC. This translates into CSASPGRGQFF.

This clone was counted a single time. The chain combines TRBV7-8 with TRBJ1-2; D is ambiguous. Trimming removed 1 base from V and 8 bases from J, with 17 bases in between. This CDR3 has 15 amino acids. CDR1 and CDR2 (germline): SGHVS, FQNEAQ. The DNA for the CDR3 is TGTGCCAGCAGCTTAGAGAGCTTGGTGGGGAGCGGCTACACCTTC. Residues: CASSLESLVGSGYTF.

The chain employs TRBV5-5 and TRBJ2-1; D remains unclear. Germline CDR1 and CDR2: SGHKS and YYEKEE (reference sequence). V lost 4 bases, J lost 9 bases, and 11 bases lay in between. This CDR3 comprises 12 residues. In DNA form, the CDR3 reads TGTGCCAGCAGCATCCCGGCAGCTGAGCAGTTCTTC. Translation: CASSIPAAEQFF.

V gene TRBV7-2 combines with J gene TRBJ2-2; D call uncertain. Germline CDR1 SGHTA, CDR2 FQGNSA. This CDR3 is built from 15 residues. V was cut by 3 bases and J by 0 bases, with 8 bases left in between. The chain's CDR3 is CASSLKVANTGELFF. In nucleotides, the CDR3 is TGTGCCAGCAGCTTGAAGGTCGCGAACACCGGGGAGCTGTTTTTT.

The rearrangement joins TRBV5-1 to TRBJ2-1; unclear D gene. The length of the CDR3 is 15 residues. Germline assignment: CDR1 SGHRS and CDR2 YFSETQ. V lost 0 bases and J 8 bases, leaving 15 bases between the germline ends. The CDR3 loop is CASSLDSPSRDEQFF. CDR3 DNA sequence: TGCGCCAGCAGCTTGGATTCCCCGTCCAGAGATGAGCAGTTCTTC.

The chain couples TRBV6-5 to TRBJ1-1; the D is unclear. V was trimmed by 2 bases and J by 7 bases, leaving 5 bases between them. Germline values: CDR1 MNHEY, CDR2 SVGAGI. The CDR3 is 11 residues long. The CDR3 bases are TGTGCCAGCAGTTACCTACATGAAGCTTTCTTT. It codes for CASSYLHEAFF.

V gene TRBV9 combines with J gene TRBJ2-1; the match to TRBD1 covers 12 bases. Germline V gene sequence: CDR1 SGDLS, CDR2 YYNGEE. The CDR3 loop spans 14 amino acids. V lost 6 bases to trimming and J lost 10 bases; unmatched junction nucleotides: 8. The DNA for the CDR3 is TGTGCCAGCATCCCTGGGACAGGGGGCACCGAGCAGTTCTTC. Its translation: CASIPGTGGTEQFF.

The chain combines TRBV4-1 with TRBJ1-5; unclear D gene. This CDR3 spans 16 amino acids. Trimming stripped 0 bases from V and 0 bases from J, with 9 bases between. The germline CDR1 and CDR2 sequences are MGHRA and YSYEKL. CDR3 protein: CASSQDSGLSNQPQHF. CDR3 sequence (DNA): TGCGCCAGCAGCCAAGATTCGGGCCTTAGCAATCAGCCCCAGCATTTT.

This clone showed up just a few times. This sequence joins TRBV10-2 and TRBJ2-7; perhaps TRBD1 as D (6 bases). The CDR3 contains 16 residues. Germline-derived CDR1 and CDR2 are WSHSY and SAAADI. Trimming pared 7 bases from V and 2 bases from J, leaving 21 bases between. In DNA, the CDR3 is TGCGCCAGCAAGGGGGTTACAGGGAAACACCCCTACGAGCAGTACTTC. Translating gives CASKGVTGKHPYEQYF.

CDR3 sequence (DNA): TGTGCCAGCCAAGGACAGGGATACACTGAAGCTTTCTTT. Its protein product is CASQGQGYTEAFF. The rearrangement joins TRBV2 to TRBJ1-1, with TRBD1 identical over 8 bases. The CDR3 is 13 residues long. CDR1 SNHLY and CDR2 FYNNEI come from the germline V gene. J gave up 3 bases and V 8 bases, and 5 bases lay outside the gene matches.

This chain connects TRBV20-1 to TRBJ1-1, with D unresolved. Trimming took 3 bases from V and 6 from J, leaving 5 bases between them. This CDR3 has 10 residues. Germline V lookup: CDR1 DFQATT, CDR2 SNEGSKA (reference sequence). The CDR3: CSARRAEAFF. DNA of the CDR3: TGCAGTGCTAGGAGGGCTGAAGCTTTCTTT.

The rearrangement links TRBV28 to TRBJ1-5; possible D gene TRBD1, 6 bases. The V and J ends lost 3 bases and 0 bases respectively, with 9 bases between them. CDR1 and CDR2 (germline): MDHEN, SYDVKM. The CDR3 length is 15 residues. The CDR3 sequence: CASSFRGGSNQPQHF. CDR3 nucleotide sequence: TGTGCCAGCAGTTTCAGGGGAGGTAGCAATCAGCCCCAGCATTTT.